This entry lists 32 T cell receptor beta chains sequenced from one sample in a study of graft-versus-host responses after intestinal transplantation. Some clones are missing from TCRdb's copy, which holds only in-frame ones; the method was immunoSEQ multiplex PCR. This sample has fewer than 85,000 clones, with around 95% found just once. For these receptors, no antigen is known. The sequencing used unstimulated CD8+ T cells sorted from spleen or lymph node cells, collected before intestinal transplant. The receptors were sampled from a human donor who received an intestinal transplant.

The J gene is TRBJ1-5, the V gene TRBV19; D unresolved. CDR3 length: 15 amino acids. The germline V and J ends were trimmed by 7 bases and 3 bases, with 16 bases remaining between them. Germline values: CDR1 LNHDA, CDR2 SQIVND (reference sequence). For the CDR3, the DNA is TGTGCCAGTACTCATCTAGCGGGGTTCAATCAGCCCCAGCATTTT. Translating gives CASTHLAGFNQPQHF.

The J gene is TRBJ1-1, the V gene TRBV10-3; TRBD1 matches 8 bases. Germline V gene data show CDR1 as ENHRY and CDR2 as SYGVKD. The CDR3 has 12 amino acids. V shed 1 base, J shed 10 bases, and the junction held 2 bases outside the gene matches. Here the CDR3 DNA reads TGTGCCATCAGTGAGTACAGGGGGAGAGCTTTCTTT. Encoded protein: CAISEYRGRAFF.

J is TRBJ2-7 and V is TRBV2; weak D call: TRBD1 (5 bases). Trimming shortened V by 7 bases and J by 4 bases, and 17 bases separated the two germline ends. CDR1 SNHLY and CDR2 FYNNEI come from the germline V gene. This CDR3 region has 14 residues. Here the CDR3 reads CASIGRGVHYEQYF. CDR3 nucleotides: TGTGCCAGCATAGGTAGGGGTGTTCATTACGAGCAGTACTTC.

The chain combines TRBV6-5 with TRBJ2-1; no definite D call. V was pared by 8 bases and J by 0 bases, with 11 bases between. Germline V lookup: CDR1 MNHEY, CDR2 SVGAGI. The CDR3 is made up of 14 amino acids. The CDR3, as DNA: TGTGCCAGCGTCGACTCGGGCTCCTACAATGAGCAGTTCTTC. This translates into CASVDSGSYNEQFF.

This chain links TRBV27 with TRBJ1-1, with D unresolved. The germline V gene encodes CDR1 MNHEY and CDR2 SMNVEV (reference sequence). V was trimmed by 2 bases and J by 10 bases, leaving 17 bases between them. There are 14 residues in the CDR3. In nucleotides, the CDR3 is TGTGCCAGCAGTTTAGGCGGGAGATCCGGAGCAGCTTTCTTT. This translates into CASSLGGRSGAAFF.

This chain uses TRBV5-1 with TRBJ1-3; D is unclear. The CDR3 length is 15 residues. Germline CDR1 is SGHRS and CDR2 is YFSETQ. V was shortened by 4 bases and J by 0 bases, with 11 bases between the two germline ends. The CDR3 coding sequence is TGCGCCAGCAGCCTAGACCGCCGCTCTGGAAACACCATATATTTT. Translation gives CASSLDRRSGNTIYF.

The chain links TRBV27 to TRBJ2-7; 11 nucleotides align to TRBD2. V gave up 8 bases and J gave up 0 bases; unmatched junction bases: 3. CDR3 length: 14 residues. Germline CDR1 reads MNHEY; CDR2 reads SMNVEV (reference sequence). The CDR3 sequence is CASRLAGFSYEQYF. The CDR3 DNA reads TGTGCCAGCCGACTAGCGGGATTCTCCTACGAGCAGTACTTC.

The V call is TRBV29-1, the J call TRBJ1-2, with TRBD1 as a possible D gene (5 bases). Germline loops: CDR1 SQVTM, CDR2 ANQGSEA. The CDR3 length is 17 residues. V was clipped by 0 bases and J by 2 bases, with 19 bases between them. CDR3 sequence (DNA): TGCAGCGTTGAAGATCCGGAGGGGATCAATGGGAACTATGGCTACACCTTC. Translation: CSVEDPEGINGNYGYTF.

The chain joins TRBV9 to TRBJ2-1; 12 positions match TRBD2. The CDR3 has 19 amino acids. CDR1 and CDR2 from the germline V gene are SGDLS and YYNGEE. Trimming removed 0 bases from V and 2 bases from J; junction bases left unmatched: 9. The CDR3 coding sequence is TGTGCCAGCAGCGTAGATCCCTCTAGCGGGAGGGCCCCCTACAATGAGCAGTTCTTC. This translates into CASSVDPSSGRAPYNEQFF. The full variable domain, rest sourced from reference TRBV9 and TRBJ2-1, is DSGVTQTPKHLITATGQRVTLRCSPRSGDLSVYWYQQSLDQGLQFLIQYYNGEERAKGNILERFSAQQFPDLHSELNLSSLELGDSALYFCASSVDPSSGRAPYNEQFFGPGTRLTVL.

The chain recombines TRBV5-1 with TRBJ2-3; 7 nucleotides agree with TRBD1. J was trimmed by 3 bases and V by 4 bases; bases with no gene match: 11. The CDR3 loop spans 16 amino acids. CDR1 and CDR2 from the germline V gene are SGHRS and YFSETQ. This CDR3 is CASSGTQGIETDTQYF. For the CDR3, the DNA is TGCGCCAGCAGCGGGACACAGGGGATAGAAACAGATACGCAGTATTTT.

This chain joins TRBV5-1 and TRBJ1-1; no firm D call. The V gene lost 5 bases and the J gene lost 4 bases, with 12 bases spanning the gap. The germline gives CDR1 SGHRS, CDR2 YFSETQ. The CDR3 extends over 13 amino acids. CDR3 nucleotide sequence: TGCGCCAGCAGGTACGACGGGAGCACTGAAGCTTTCTTT. Amino acid sequence: CASRYDGSTEAFF. Using reference TRBV5-1 and TRBJ1-1 for the parts outside the CDR3, the full variable domain is KAGVTQTPRYLIKTRGQQVTLSCSPISGHRSVSWYQQTPGQGLQFLFEYFSETQRNKGNFPGRFSGRQFSNSRSEMNVSTLELGDSALYLCASRYDGSTEAFFGQGTRLTVV.

A single count supports this clone. The V gene is TRBV6-1, the J gene TRBJ2-5; no clear D gene. The J call may be mistaken, given a closer DNA end match to TRBJ2-7. Germline V CDR1 and CDR2: MNHNS, SASEGT. The CDR3 runs to 13 residues. The CDR3 DNA reads as TGTGCCAGCAGTGAAGGGCAGAGGAACGAGCAGTACTTC. Protein: CASSEGQRNEQYF.

The chain uses TRBV10-2 and TRBJ1-1; D is undetermined. This CDR3 comprises 12 residues. CDR1 and CDR2 from the germline V gene are WSHSY and SAAADI. V lost 7 bases to trimming and J lost 4 bases, with 10 bases between them. Here the CDR3 reads CASTGLLTEAFF. Here the CDR3 DNA reads TGCGCCAGCACGGGGTTACTCACTGAAGCTTTCTTT.

This clone was counted a single time. The chain joins TRBV27 to TRBJ2-7; D might be TRBD1 (5 bases). The CDR3 loop spans 14 amino acids. Between the trimmed V and J ends, which lost 5 bases and 3 bases, there was a span of 14 bases. Germline CDR1 MNHEY, CDR2 SMNVEV (reference sequence). The CDR3 DNA reads TGTGCCAGCAGTGACTGGGGCTACGGCTACGAGCAGTACTTC. It translates to CASSDWGYGYEQYF.

The chain uses TRBV9 and TRBJ2-1; a possible D gene is TRBD2 (6 bases). The ends were cut back, 3 bases at V and 10 bases at J, with 8 bases in the middle. The CDR3 runs to 11 residues. CDR1 and CDR2 from the germline V gene are SGDLS and YYNGEE. The CDR3: CASSGRGEQFF. The CDR3 DNA follows: TGTGCCAGCAGCGGGAGGGGCGAGCAGTTCTTC.

This clone was detected only once. This chain uses TRBV29-1 with TRBJ2-1; 8 bases are a match to TRBD1. The germline CDR1 and CDR2 sequences are SQVTM and ANQGSEA. V lost 1 base, J lost 7 bases, and 6 bases stayed unmatched. The length of the CDR3 is 14 residues. The chain's CDR3 is CSVEGGQEGNEQFF. CDR3 coding DNA: TGCAGCGTTGAAGGGGGACAGGAAGGGAATGAGCAGTTCTTC.

The chain has TRBV7-8 and TRBJ1-1, with D possibly TRBD1 on 6 matching bases. The CDR3 has 17 amino acids. CDR1 and CDR2 (germline): SGHVS, FQNEAQ. The V and J ends lost 5 bases and 0 bases respectively, with 19 bases between them. CDR3 amino acids: CASSLTGIEVMNTEAFF. CDR3 bases: TGTGCCAGCAGCCTAACAGGGATCGAAGTAATGAACACTGAAGCTTTCTTT.

The CDR3 reads CASSILPSGELFF. The CDR3 coding sequence is TGTGCCAGTAGTATACTGCCTAGCGGGGAGCTGTTTTTT. The genes are TRBV19 and TRBJ2-2, with D unresolved. The CDR3 is 13 residues long. V was shortened by 2 bases and J by 7 bases, with 8 bases between the two germline ends. From germline, CDR1 is LNHDA and CDR2 SQIVND (reference sequence).

The chain recombines TRBV7-8 with TRBJ2-2; D gene uncertain. V lost 1 base, J lost 4 bases, and 4 bases lay in between. Per germline, CDR1 SGHVS and CDR2 FQNEAQ. This CDR3 region has 13 residues. For the CDR3, the DNA is TGTGCCAGCAGCTTAGACTTCACCGGGGAGCTGTTTTTT. It specifies CASSLDFTGELFF.

The chain couples TRBV10-3 to TRBJ2-3; D is perhaps TRBD2 (5 bases). V was clipped by 7 bases and J by 10 bases, with 21 bases between them. The CDR3 is made up of 14 amino acids. Germline V gene data show CDR1 as ENHRY and CDR2 as SYGVKD. CDR3: CAIKPEDALEAQYF. The CDR3 DNA reads as TGTGCCATCAAGCCGGAGGACGCGTTGGAAGCGCAGTATTTT.

This chain connects TRBV4-1 to TRBJ1-2, with 7 bases that match TRBD1. The V and J ends lost 3 bases and 5 bases, in that order; junction bases with no gene match: 6. CDR3 length: 14 residues. CDR1 and CDR2 (germline): MGHRA, YSYEKL. In DNA, the CDR3 is TGCGCCAGCAGCCATCAGGGACAGAGTTATGGCTACACCTTC. Translating gives CASSHQGQSYGYTF.

This chain joins TRBV6-5 and TRBJ2-7, with D tentatively TRBD2 (6 bases). The germline V and J ends were trimmed by 1 base and 5 bases, with 12 bases remaining between them. Germline V gene lookup returns CDR1 MNHEY and CDR2 SVGAGI. CDR3 length: 14 amino acids. CDR3 in amino acids: CASSYYGGINEQYF. CDR3 DNA sequence: TGTGCCAGCAGTTACTATGGGGGGATCAACGAGCAGTACTTC.

The V call is TRBV27, the J call TRBJ2-1; D perhaps matches TRBD1 (7 bases). The germline CDR1 and CDR2 sequences are MNHEY and SMNVEV (reference sequence). The CDR3 covers 22 residues. Trimming left V 7 bases short and J 8 bases short, with 42 bases between. CDR3 sequence (DNA): TGTGCCAGCACCCGACAGGGACGGGGGCTGGGGTACGGAACCGAAGGTAGGGATGAGCAGTTCTTC. This translates into CASTRQGRGLGYGTEGRDEQFF.

V usage is TRBV5-1 and J usage is TRBJ2-7, with D perhaps TRBD1 (6 bases). The CDR3 contains 14 residues. With 0 bases removed from V and 3 bases from J, the gap between germline ends came to 10 bases. The V gene's germline CDR1 is SGHRS and CDR2 YFSETQ. CDR3 coding DNA: TGCGCCAGCAGCTTGGGAGGGACAAACTACGAGCAGTACTTC. Its protein is CASSLGGTNYEQYF.

V usage is TRBV11-1 and J usage is TRBJ2-7; 10 bases align to TRBD2. Germline loops: CDR1 SGHAT, CDR2 FQDESV (reference sequence). V trimming: 4 bases; J trimming: 2 bases; junction bases outside the gene matches: 5. The length of the CDR3 is 15 residues. CDR3 coding DNA: TGTGCCAGCAGCTCAGCGGGAGGGCTTACCTACGAGCAGTACTTC. It is translated as CASSSAGGLTYEQYF. Complete variable domain (other parts from reference TRBV11-1 and TRBJ2-7): EAEVAQSPRYKITEKSQAVAFWCDPISGHATLYWYRQILGQGPELLVQFQDESVVDDSQLPKDRFSAERLKGVDSTLKIQPAELGDSAMYLCASSSAGGLTYEQYFGPGTRLTVT.

This sequence joins TRBV7-2 and TRBJ2-5, with unresolved D. The CDR3 is 13 amino acids. Trimming removed 4 bases at V and 4 bases at J, with 10 bases between. Looked up from germline, CDR1 is SGHTA and CDR2 is FQGNSA. The CDR3 region has the DNA TGTGCCAGCAGCTCCGAGAAGGCAGAGACCCAGTACTTC. Amino acid sequence: CASSSEKAETQYF.

The chain links TRBV10-3 to TRBJ1-5; TRBD1 might be the D (6 bases). In germline, CDR1 is ENHRY, CDR2 SYGVKD. The germline V and J ends were trimmed by 10 bases and 6 bases, with 19 bases remaining between them. The CDR3 sequence is 14 residues long. CDR3 loop: CATGKGRGGQPQHF. The CDR3 DNA sequence: TGTGCCACGGGCAAGGGCAGGGGAGGTCAGCCCCAGCATTTT.

The J gene is TRBJ2-5, the V gene TRBV25-1; 8 bases agree with TRBD2. The ends lost 3 bases at V and 3 bases at J; junction bases unmatched: 3. CDR1 is MGHDK and CDR2 is SYGVNS in the germline V gene. The CDR3 contains 14 residues. The CDR3 spells CASSDQGLEETQYF. The CDR3 coding sequence is TGTGCCAGCAGTGATCAGGGACTAGAAGAGACCCAGTACTTC.

This clone has only one observation. The gene calls are TRBV28 and TRBJ2-1, with 8 bases that match TRBD2. The CDR3 sequence is 18 residues long. Germline CDR1 is MDHEN and CDR2 is SYDVKM. The V and J ends lost 4 bases and 6 bases, in that order; junction bases with no gene match: 17. The DNA of the CDR3 is TGTGCCAGCAGTTCCCGTGGGTGGTCTGGGCGGGAGGTCAATGAGCAGTTCTTC. This translates into CASSSRGWSGREVNEQFF.

In its sample, this clone was seen once. The rearrangement joins TRBV7-3 to TRBJ2-1; 9 bases fit TRBD2. The CDR3 spans 15 residues. Per germline, CDR1 SGHTA and CDR2 FQGTGA. Trimming cost V 5 bases and J 7 bases; bases outside gene matches: 9. This CDR3 reads CASSPDGLARNEQFF. CDR3 nucleotide sequence: TGTGCCAGCAGCCCGGATGGACTAGCGAGAAATGAGCAGTTCTTC.

V gene TRBV10-2 combines with J gene TRBJ2-7, with 9 bases fitting TRBD1. The CDR3 is 18 amino acids. The V segment lost 6 bases and the J segment 3 bases; nucleotides outside the gene matches: 18. Germline-derived CDR1 and CDR2 are WSHSY and SAAADI. CDR3 DNA sequence: TGCGCCAGCAGGTGGCACAGGGGGCGGTTGATGGGATACTACGAGCAGTACTTC. It specifies CASRWHRGRLMGYYEQYF.

This clone was counted only a few times. The chain couples TRBV7-9 to TRBJ2-7, with 8 bases aligning to TRBD2. Germline V CDR1 and CDR2: SEHNR, FQNEAQ (reference sequence). The V segment lost 10 bases and the J segment 3 bases; nucleotides outside the gene matches: 11. The CDR3 contains 14 residues. The CDR3 loop reads CATSITSGIYEQYF. Here the CDR3 DNA reads TGTGCCACCTCTATCACTAGCGGCATCTACGAGCAGTACTTC.